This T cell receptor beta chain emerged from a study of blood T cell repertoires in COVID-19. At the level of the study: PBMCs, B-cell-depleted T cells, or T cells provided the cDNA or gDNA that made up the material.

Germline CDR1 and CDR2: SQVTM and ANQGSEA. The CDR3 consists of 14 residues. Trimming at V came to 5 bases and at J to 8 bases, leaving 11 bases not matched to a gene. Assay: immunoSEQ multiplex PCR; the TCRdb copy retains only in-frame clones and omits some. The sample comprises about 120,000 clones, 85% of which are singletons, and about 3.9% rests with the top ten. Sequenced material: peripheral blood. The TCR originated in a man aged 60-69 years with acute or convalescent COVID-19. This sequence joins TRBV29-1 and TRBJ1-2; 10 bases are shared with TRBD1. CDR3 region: CSVPTGQGFLGYTF. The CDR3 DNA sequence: TGCAGCGTTCCCACGGGACAGGGGTTTTTAGGCTACACCTTC.